The clone carrying this TCR beta chain was recorded a few times. TCRdb independently ran MiXCR on the 5' RACE reads; one entry per CDR3 protein. The repertoire holds 45,000 to 65,000 distinct CDR3 sequences, with 6.6% as singletons. The CDR3 length is 13 residues. With 0 bases removed from V and 4 bases from J, the gap between germline ends came to 8 bases. Germline values: CDR1 SGHKS, CDR2 YYEKEE (reference sequence). The data were obtained in a study of T cells after yellow fever vaccination. On the study more broadly: Any fraction with a low cell number was prepared using SMART-Seq v4 Ultra Low Input.

Study findings and constraints: One caveat is that FACS-sorted repertoires could contain abundant clonotypes contaminating from the bulk population. Secondary responses were weaker yet peaked faster, day 5 versus 15.

This receptor was taken from a man aged 18 to 29 who received the YFV17D yellow fever vaccine. The source was CD8+ T cells not binding an NS4B(214-222) dextramer, sorted from PBMCs, collected around 45 days after the first yellow fever vaccination. The chain carries TRBV5-5 and TRBJ2-7; no reliable D call. The CDR3 here is CASSLGRVYEQYF. In nucleotides, the CDR3 is TGTGCCAGCAGCTTGGGACGTGTTTACGAGCAGTACTTC.